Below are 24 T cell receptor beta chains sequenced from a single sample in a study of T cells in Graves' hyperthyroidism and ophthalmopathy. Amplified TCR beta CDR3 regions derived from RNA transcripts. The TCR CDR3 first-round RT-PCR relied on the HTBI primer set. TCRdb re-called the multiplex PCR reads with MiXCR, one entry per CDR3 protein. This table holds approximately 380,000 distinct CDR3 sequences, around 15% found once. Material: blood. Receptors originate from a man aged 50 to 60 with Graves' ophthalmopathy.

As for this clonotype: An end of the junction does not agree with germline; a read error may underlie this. The CDR3 sequence is CASSDRGNSLSGANALTF. The CDR3 coding sequence is TGTGCCAGCAGTGACAGGGGTAATTCCCTTTCTGGGGCCAACGCCCTGACTTTC. The chain joins TRBV19 to TRBJ2-6, with 8 positions matching TRBD1. CDR3 size: 18 residues. Per germline, CDR1 LNHDA and CDR2 SQIVND (reference sequence).

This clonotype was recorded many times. In DNA, the CDR3 is TGTGCCAGCAGACTCACCTCGGGACAGGGGGTCAATGAGCAGTTCTTC. Residues: CASRLTSGQGVNEQFF. The chain is built from TRBV5-5 and TRBJ2-1; 11 bases agree with TRBD1. The CDR3 contains 16 residues. V lost 5 bases, J lost 6 bases, and 10 bases stayed unmatched. Germline V lookup: CDR1 SGHKS, CDR2 YYEKEE (reference sequence).

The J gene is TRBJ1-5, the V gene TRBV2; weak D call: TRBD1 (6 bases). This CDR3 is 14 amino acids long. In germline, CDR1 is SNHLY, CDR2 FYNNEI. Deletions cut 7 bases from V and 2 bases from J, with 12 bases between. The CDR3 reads CASTRGHGNQPQHF. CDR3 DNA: TGTGCCAGCACTCGGGGGCACGGCAATCAGCCCCAGCATTTT.

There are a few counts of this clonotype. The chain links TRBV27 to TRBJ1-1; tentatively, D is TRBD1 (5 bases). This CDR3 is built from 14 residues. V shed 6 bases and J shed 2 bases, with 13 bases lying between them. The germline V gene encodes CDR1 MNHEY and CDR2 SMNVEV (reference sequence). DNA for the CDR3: TGTGCCAGCAGAACTGGGACGAGTAACACTGAAGCTTTCTTT. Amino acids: CASRTGTSNTEAFF.

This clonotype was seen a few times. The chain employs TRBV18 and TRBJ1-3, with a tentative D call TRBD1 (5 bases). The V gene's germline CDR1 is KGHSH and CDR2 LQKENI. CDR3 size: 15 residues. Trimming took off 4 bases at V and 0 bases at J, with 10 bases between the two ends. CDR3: CASSRGTDSGNTIYF. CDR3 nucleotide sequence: TGTGCCAGCTCACGCGGGACCGACTCTGGAAACACCATATATTTT.

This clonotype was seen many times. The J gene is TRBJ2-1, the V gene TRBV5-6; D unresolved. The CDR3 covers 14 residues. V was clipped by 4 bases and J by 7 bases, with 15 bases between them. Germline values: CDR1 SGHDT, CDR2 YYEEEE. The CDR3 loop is CASSRYSGYNEQFF. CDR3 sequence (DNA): TGTGCCAGCAGCCGCTACTCGGGTTATAATGAGCAGTTCTTC.

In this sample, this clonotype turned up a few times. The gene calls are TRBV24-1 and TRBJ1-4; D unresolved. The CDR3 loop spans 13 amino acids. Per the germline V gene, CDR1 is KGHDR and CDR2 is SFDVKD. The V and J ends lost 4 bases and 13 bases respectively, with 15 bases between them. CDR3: CATSDPRGDALFF. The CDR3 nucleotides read TGTGCCACCAGTGACCCCCGGGGTGATGCACTGTTTTTT.

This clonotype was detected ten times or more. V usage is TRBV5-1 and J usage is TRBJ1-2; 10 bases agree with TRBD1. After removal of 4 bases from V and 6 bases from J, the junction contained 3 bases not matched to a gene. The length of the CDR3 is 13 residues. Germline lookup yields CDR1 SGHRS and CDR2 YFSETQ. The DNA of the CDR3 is TGCGCCAGCAGCCTGGGGACAGGGGATGGCTACACCTTC. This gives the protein CASSLGTGDGYTF.

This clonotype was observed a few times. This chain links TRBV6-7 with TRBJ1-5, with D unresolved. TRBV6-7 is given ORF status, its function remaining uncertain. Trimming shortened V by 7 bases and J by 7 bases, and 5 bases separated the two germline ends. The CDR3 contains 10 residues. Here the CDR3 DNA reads TGTGCCAGCATGGGGCAGCCCCAGCATTTT. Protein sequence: CASMGQPQHF.

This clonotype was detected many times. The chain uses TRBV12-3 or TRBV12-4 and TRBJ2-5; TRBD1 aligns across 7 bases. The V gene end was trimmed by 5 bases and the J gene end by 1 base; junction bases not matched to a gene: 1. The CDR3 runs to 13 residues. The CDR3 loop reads CASSPGGQETQYF. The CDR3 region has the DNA TGTGCCAGCAGTCCAGGGGGCCAAGAGACCCAGTACTTC.

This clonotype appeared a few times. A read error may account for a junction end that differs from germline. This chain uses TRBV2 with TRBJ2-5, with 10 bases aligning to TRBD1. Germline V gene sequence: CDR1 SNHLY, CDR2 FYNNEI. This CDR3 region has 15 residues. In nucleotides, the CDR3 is TGTGCCAGCAGCCCCGGACAGGGGGGAAAAGAGATCCAGTACTTC. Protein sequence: CASSPGQGGKEIQYF.

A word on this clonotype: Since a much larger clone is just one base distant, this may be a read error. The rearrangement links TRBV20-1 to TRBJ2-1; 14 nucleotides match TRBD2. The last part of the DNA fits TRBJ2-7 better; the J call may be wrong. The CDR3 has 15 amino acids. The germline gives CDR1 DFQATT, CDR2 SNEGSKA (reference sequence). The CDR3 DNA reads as TGCAGTGCGAGGACTAGCGGGAGGTCCTACAATGAGCAGTACTTC. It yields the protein CSARTSGRSYNEQYF.

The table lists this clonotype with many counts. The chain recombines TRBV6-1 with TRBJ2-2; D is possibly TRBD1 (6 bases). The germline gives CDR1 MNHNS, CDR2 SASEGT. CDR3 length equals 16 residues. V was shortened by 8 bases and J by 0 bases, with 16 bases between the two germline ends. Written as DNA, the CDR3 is TGTGCCAGCTCGAAAGGTCCAGGGGCGAACACCGGGGAGCTGTTTTTT. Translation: CASSKGPGANTGELFF.

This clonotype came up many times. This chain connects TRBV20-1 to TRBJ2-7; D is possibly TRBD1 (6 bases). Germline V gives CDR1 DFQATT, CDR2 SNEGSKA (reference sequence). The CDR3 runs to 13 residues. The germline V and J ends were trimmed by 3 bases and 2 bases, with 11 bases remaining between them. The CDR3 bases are TGCAGTGCTAGTTTCGCAGGGGCCTACGAGCAGTACTTC. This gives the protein CSASFAGAYEQYF.

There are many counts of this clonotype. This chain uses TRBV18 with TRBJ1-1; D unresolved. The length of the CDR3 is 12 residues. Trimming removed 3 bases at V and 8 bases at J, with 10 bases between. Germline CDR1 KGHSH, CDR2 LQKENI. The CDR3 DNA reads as TGTGCCAGCTCACCCCCCGCGGGGGAAGCTTTCTTT. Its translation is CASSPPAGEAFF.

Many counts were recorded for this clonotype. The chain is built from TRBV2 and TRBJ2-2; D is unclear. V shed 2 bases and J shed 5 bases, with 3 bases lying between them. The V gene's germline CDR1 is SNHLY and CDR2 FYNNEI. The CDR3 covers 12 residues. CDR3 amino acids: CASSERTGELFF. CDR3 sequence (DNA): TGTGCCAGCAGTGAACGGACCGGGGAGCTGTTTTTT.

CDR3 amino acids: CASSPPSGREQFF. The CDR3 coding sequence is TGTGCCAGCAGCCCGCCCTCCGGACGTGAGCAGTTCTTC. The J gene is TRBJ2-1, the V gene TRBV7-3; D is uncertain. This CDR3 spans 13 amino acids. Germline lookup yields CDR1 SGHTA and CDR2 FQGTGA. The V end lost 5 bases, the J end lost 9 bases, and 14 bases lay between the germline ends.

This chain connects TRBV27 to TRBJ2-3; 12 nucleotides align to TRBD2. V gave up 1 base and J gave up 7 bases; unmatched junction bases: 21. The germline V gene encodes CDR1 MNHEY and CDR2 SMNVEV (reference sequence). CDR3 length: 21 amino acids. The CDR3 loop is CASSLLGVASGRAEAWNTQYF. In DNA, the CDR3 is TGTGCCAGCAGTTTATTAGGGGTGGCTAGCGGGAGGGCCGAGGCGTGGAATACGCAGTATTTT.

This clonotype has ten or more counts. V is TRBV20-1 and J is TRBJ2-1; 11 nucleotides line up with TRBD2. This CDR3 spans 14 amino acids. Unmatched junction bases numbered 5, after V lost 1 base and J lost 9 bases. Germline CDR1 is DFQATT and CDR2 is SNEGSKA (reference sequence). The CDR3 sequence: CSARVSGRASEQFF. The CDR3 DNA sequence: TGCAGTGCTAGAGTTAGCGGGAGGGCCAGTGAGCAGTTCTTC.

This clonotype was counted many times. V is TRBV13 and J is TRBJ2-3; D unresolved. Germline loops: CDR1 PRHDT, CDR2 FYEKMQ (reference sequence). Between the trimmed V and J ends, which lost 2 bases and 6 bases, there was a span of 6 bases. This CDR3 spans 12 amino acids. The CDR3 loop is CASSLSRDTQYF. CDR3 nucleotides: TGTGCCAGCAGCTTAAGCCGGGATACGCAGTATTTT.

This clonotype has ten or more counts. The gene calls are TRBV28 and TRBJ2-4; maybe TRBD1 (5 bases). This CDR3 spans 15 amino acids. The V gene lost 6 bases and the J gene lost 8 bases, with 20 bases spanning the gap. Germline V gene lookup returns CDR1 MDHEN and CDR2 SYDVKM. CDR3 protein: CASSSPTITGYIQYF. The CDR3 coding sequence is TGTGCCAGCAGCTCCCCGACAATTACAGGTTACATTCAGTACTTC.

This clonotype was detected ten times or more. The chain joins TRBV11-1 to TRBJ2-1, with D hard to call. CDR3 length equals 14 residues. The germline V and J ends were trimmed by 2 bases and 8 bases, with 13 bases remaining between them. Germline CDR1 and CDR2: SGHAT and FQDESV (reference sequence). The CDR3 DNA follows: TGTGCCAGCAGCTTATACACGGTCAGCTATGAGCAGTTCTTC. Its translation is CASSLYTVSYEQFF.

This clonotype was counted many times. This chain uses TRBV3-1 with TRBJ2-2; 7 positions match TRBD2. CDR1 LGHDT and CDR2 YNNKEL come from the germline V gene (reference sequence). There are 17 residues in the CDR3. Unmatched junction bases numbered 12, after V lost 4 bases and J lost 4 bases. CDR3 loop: CASSRLGRPTSTGELFF. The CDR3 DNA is TGTGCCAGCAGCCGGCTCGGGAGGCCGACGAGCACCGGGGAGCTGTTTTTT.

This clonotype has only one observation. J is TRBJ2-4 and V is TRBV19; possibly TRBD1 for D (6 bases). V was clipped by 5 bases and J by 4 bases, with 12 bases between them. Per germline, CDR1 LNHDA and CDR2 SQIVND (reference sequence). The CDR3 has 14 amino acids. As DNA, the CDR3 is TGTGCCAGTAGTCGGGACACAGTAAAAAACATTCAGTACTTC. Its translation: CASSRDTVKNIQYF.